This TCR beta chain was observed in a study of CD8 T cells in ankylosing spondylitis (dated by TCRdb to 2016 to 2017). Describing the broader study: The study profiled T cell receptor beta repertoires in healthy donors and ankylosing spondylitis patients to find disease-linked TCR variants. Samples of peripheral blood were taken, and for ankylosing spondylitis patients, synovial fluid was collected as well. The whole study cohort included 85 to 120 healthy donors and 25 ankylosing spondylitis patients.

The instrument given in TCRdb is Illumina HiSeq 2500. Quantitative 5'-RACE with molecular barcodes was used to prepare TCR beta libraries. The paper's data handling went like this. A new computational method based on a probabilistic model of VDJ rearrangement was used to identify disease-linked TCR variants. TCRdb trimmed the raw reads at Q25, called clones with MiXCR and kept productive beta chains. Each record represents a unique CDR3 protein, reported with the most common genes and DNA among its rows. The V and J calls reflect TCRdb's pipeline rather than the authors' work. Counted in this sample were 450,000 or so distinct CDR3 sequences; roughly 27% of them appeared once. The top ten clonotypes cover about 0.89% of the sample. As for this clonotype: It has no known antigen specificity. No base quality values were provided; no much bigger clone lies one nucleotide off.

The CDR3 sequence holds 12 residues, the cysteine and valine included. The sequence is cut down to CDR3 DNA, 36 bases in frame from base 1. Sequences SEHNR (CDR1) and FQNEAQ (CDR2) are obtained from the germline V gene (reference sequence). V was cut back by 8 bases and J by 4 bases, leaving a gap of 12 bases between them. Study-wide conclusions, independent of this receptor: A TCR beta motif made up of several highly homologous amino acid variants appeared to be characteristic of blood from ankylosing spondylitis patients. Some of the motif variants had been reported before in the synovial fluid and blood of reactive arthritis patients, a finding that suggests common disease-initiation mechanisms. According to the report, matched synovial fluid samples from ankylosing spondylitis patients were significantly enriched for the disease-linked clones. A CD8+ phenotype was shown by the disease-linked clones, which were found at relatively low frequencies in peripheral blood.

Rearrangement joined TRBV7-9 to TRBJ2-7; a confident D gene designation cannot be given. The sample taken for sequencing was blood, either unsorted or a sorted T cell fraction (not recorded which). This TCR was sampled from a male donor with ankylosing spondylitis. The DNA sequence is TGTGCCAGCGCCGCCCAGGCGTACGAGCAGTACGTC. Its protein reads: CASAAQAYEQYV.